Listed here are 22 T cell receptor beta chains from one sample, sequenced in a study of blood T cell repertoires in COVID-19 (TCRdb year 2020). Library preparation used the immunoSEQ multiplex PCR assay. TCRdb took this table from immuneACCESS and kept in-frame rearrangements with V and J called. Such tables lack part of the clones; where checked against another copy, unresolved V genes explain under half of the gap, and the rest is unexplained. Across this sample there are roughly 500,000 clones, with approximately 83% seen only once. The ten top clones hold roughly 3.2% of the sample. The sequencing input was peripheral blood. These receptors all come from a human donor in a cohort sampled during active COVID-19.

This clone was recorded many times. J is TRBJ2-5 and V is TRBV7-9; 7 nucleotides match TRBD1. Trimming cost V 4 bases and J 3 bases; bases outside gene matches: 2. The CDR3 consists of 13 residues. Germline V lookup: CDR1 SEHNR, CDR2 FQNEAQ (reference sequence). CDR3 residues: CASSSQGEETQYF. The CDR3 DNA reads as TGTGCCAGCAGCTCCCAGGGGGAAGAGACCCAGTACTTC.

This chain joins TRBV5-1 and TRBJ2-5; 7 nucleotides match TRBD2. V shed 2 bases and J 0 bases; nucleotides not matched to a gene: 4. Germline V gene lookup returns CDR1 SGHRS and CDR2 YFSETQ. The CDR3 totals 15 residues. The DNA for the CDR3 is TGCGCCAGCAGCTTCGAACTAGCGAACCAAGAGACCCAGTACTTC. Amino acid sequence: CASSFELANQETQYF.

The V call is TRBV5-1, the J call TRBJ2-1, with 9 bases aligning to TRBD1. The trim removed 0 bases at V and 2 bases at J, leaving 3 bases unmatched. The CDR3 has 16 amino acids. CDR1 SGHRS and CDR2 YFSETQ come from the germline V gene. As DNA, the CDR3 is TGCGCCAGCAGCTTGGCGGGGACAGGGACCTACAATGAGCAGTTCTTC. Translation: CASSLAGTGTYNEQFF.

V and J are TRBV6-6 and TRBJ1-1; D gene uncertain. V lost 6 bases and J lost 0, with 11 bases in between. Germline V CDR1 and CDR2: MNHNY, SVGAGI (reference sequence). The CDR3 length is 14 residues. The CDR3 reads CASSPGRVNTEAFF. For the CDR3, the DNA is TGTGCCAGCAGCCCGGGAAGGGTGAACACTGAAGCTTTCTTT.

This sequence joins TRBV7-9 and TRBJ2-1; 11 bases agree with TRBD1. V was pared by 3 bases and J by 4 bases, with 8 bases of the junction left unmatched. The length of the CDR3 is 17 residues. The germline V gene has CDR1 SEHNR and CDR2 FQNEAQ (reference sequence). The CDR3 protein is CASSFATGTGGYNEQFF. For the CDR3, the DNA is TGTGCCAGCAGCTTTGCAACCGGGACAGGGGGATACAATGAGCAGTTCTTC.

The chain joins TRBV6-5 to TRBJ1-1, with TRBD1 matching 7 bases. Trimming cost V 5 bases and J 3 bases; bases outside gene matches: 6. The CDR3 spans 14 residues. The germline gives CDR1 MNHEY, CDR2 SVGAGI. In DNA, the CDR3 is TGTGCCAGCAGTAAGCGACAGGGCGACACTGAAGCTTTCTTT. Protein sequence: CASSKRQGDTEAFF.

J is TRBJ1-5 and V is TRBV28; 7 bases are a match to TRBD1. The V and J ends lost 5 bases and 0 bases, in that order; junction bases with no gene match: 10. From germline, CDR1 is MDHEN and CDR2 SYDVKM. The length of the CDR3 is 17 residues. In nucleotides, the CDR3 is TGTGCCAGCAGTCCAGGACAGGATCCTTATAGCAATCAGCCCCAGCATTTT. Protein sequence: CASSPGQDPYSNQPQHF.

The J gene is TRBJ1-3, the V gene TRBV6-5; 8 nucleotides line up with TRBD1. The CDR3 length is 14 residues. V was clipped by 9 bases and J by 2 bases; unmatched bases: 6. Germline CDR1 reads MNHEY; CDR2 reads SVGAGI. The CDR3 reads CASMDRETGNTIYF. The CDR3 nucleotides read TGTGCCAGTATGGACAGGGAAACTGGAAACACCATATATTTT.

The CDR3, as DNA: TGTGCCAGCTTTGGGACGGGACTAGCGTACAATGAGCAGTTCTTC. Protein product: CASFGTGLAYNEQFF. The chain joins TRBV21-1 to TRBJ2-1; the D call of TRBD2 is as the table states it, not checked on the DNA. TRBV21-1 counts as a pseudogene. The CDR3 runs to 15 residues.

This chain joins TRBV4-1 and TRBJ2-5, with unresolved D. The germline V and J ends were trimmed by 4 bases and 5 bases, with 14 bases remaining between them. CDR3 length: 14 amino acids. Germline V gives CDR1 MGHRA, CDR2 YSYEKL. CDR3 sequence: CASSRYSVFETQYF. The CDR3 region has the DNA TGCGCCAGCAGCCGATATTCGGTCTTCGAGACCCAGTACTTC.

This chain uses TRBV27 with TRBJ2-1, with 7 bases lining up with TRBD2. The CDR3 length is 18 residues. The germline V gene has CDR1 MNHEY and CDR2 SMNVEV (reference sequence). J was trimmed by 7 bases and V by 6 bases; bases with no gene match: 21. The CDR3 here is CASSFRKRERTKGNEQFF. Written as DNA, the CDR3 is TGTGCCAGCAGCTTCAGAAAGCGGGAAAGGACCAAAGGGAATGAGCAGTTCTTC.

V gene TRBV4-2 combines with J gene TRBJ1-3; 7 bases are a match to TRBD1. The CDR3 loop spans 17 amino acids. Germline loops: CDR1 LGHNA, CDR2 YNFKEQ. Unmatched junction bases numbered 5, after V lost 0 bases and J lost 0 bases. Written as DNA, the CDR3 is TGTGCCAGCAGCCAAGAGGGGACAGCGCTCTCTGGAAACACCATATATTTT. This codes for CASSQEGTALSGNTIYF.

The chain carries TRBV2 and TRBJ1-4; TRBD1 aligns across 7 bases. From germline, CDR1 is SNHLY and CDR2 FYNNEI. CDR3 length: 14 amino acids. V gave up 5 bases and J gave up 5 bases; unmatched junction bases: 5. The CDR3 DNA follows: TGTGCCAGCAGTTACGGGACAGCCAATGAAAAACTGTTTTTT. Translation gives CASSYGTANEKLFF.

The chain combines TRBV5-1 with TRBJ2-1, with TRBD2 matching 9 bases. Trimming cost V 3 bases and J 5 bases; bases outside gene matches: 9. This CDR3 has 16 amino acids. Germline loops: CDR1 SGHRS, CDR2 YFSETQ. The CDR3, as DNA: TGCGCCAGCAGCTACGGTAGTCTAGCGGGAAACAATGAGCAGTTCTTC. Protein: CASSYGSLAGNNEQFF. Full variable domain (remainder filled in from reference TRBV5-1 and TRBJ2-1): KAGVTQTPRYLIKTRGQQVTLSCSPISGHRSVSWYQQTPGQGLQFLFEYFSETQRNKGNFPGRFSGRQFSNSRSEMNVSTLELGDSALYLCASSYGSLAGNNEQFFGPGTRLTVL.

The chain combines TRBV28 with TRBJ1-2; D perhaps matches TRBD1 (5 bases). The CDR3 consists of 14 residues. Per the germline V gene, CDR1 is MDHEN and CDR2 is SYDVKM. Trimming removed 3 bases from V and 5 bases from J, with 13 bases in between. CDR3 bases: TGTGCCAGCAGTTTTCGGGGGAGTCATTATGGCTACACCTTC. Its translation is CASSFRGSHYGYTF.

This chain joins TRBV21-1 and TRBJ1-5; the DNA was not used to check the table's D call, TRBD1. TRBV21-1 is flagged as a pseudogene. The CDR3 covers 18 residues. The chain's CDR3 is CASSRTGTAIYSNQPQHF. The CDR3 bases are TGTGCCAGCAGCCGCACCGGGACAGCTATTTATAGCAATCAGCCCCAGCATTTT.

J is TRBJ2-1 and V is TRBV11-3; maybe TRBD2 (5 bases). Trimming removed 5 bases from V and 4 bases from J, with 21 bases in between. Germline CDR1 reads SGHNT; CDR2 reads YENEEA. The CDR3 sequence is 17 residues long. CDR3 nucleotides: TGTGCCAGCAGCGGTCCAGGCGGGCGGAGGCAGTACAATGAGCAGTTCTTC. Amino acids: CASSGPGGRRQYNEQFF.

The rearrangement uses TRBV9 and TRBJ1-1; D is perhaps TRBD1 (6 bases). In germline, CDR1 is SGDLS, CDR2 YYNGEE. Trimming cost V 4 bases and J 3 bases, with 16 bases left between them. CDR3 size: 15 residues. Written as DNA, the CDR3 is TGTGCCAGCAGCCTCCTATCTCAGGGGCACACTGAAGCTTTCTTT. Amino acid sequence: CASSLLSQGHTEAFF. Complete variable domain (other parts from reference TRBV9 and TRBJ1-1): DSGVTQTPKHLITATGQRVTLRCSPRSGDLSVYWYQQSLDQGLQFLIQYYNGEERAKGNILERFSAQQFPDLHSELNLSSLELGDSALYFCASSLLSQGHTEAFFGQGTRLTVV.

The J gene is TRBJ2-7, the V gene TRBV28; 8 bases match TRBD2. Germline CDR1 MDHEN, CDR2 SYDVKM. The CDR3 is made up of 15 amino acids. The V and J ends lost 2 bases and 0 bases, in that order; junction bases with no gene match: 3. The CDR3, as DNA: TGTGCCAGCAGTTTAACTAGCGGAAGCTCCTACGAGCAGTACTTC. It yields the protein CASSLTSGSSYEQYF. Combining the CDR3 with reference TRBV28 and TRBJ2-7 gives the whole variable domain DVKVTQSSRYLVKRTGEKVFLECVQDMDHENMFWYRQDPGLGLRLIYFSYDVKMKEKGDIPEGYSVSREKKERFSLILESASTNQTSMYLCASSLTSGSSYEQYFGPGTRLTVT.

This clone was found once. The chain is built from TRBV28 and TRBJ1-6; 7 bases match TRBD1. V gave up 4 bases and J gave up 9 bases; unmatched junction bases: 12. The CDR3 length is 16 residues. Germline V gene data show CDR1 as MDHEN and CDR2 as SYDVKM. The CDR3 spells CASSSNKQGWGSPLHF. CDR3 bases: TGTGCCAGCAGTTCAAACAAACAGGGGTGGGGTTCACCCCTCCACTTT.

The rearrangement joins TRBV19 to TRBJ2-2, with D uncertain. Germline CDR1 reads LNHDA; CDR2 reads SQIVND (reference sequence). The CDR3 has 15 residues. V shed 3 bases and J shed 2 bases, with 10 bases lying between them. Here the CDR3 DNA reads TGTGCCAGTAGTATGAGGCACGCAAACACCGGGGAGCTGTTTTTT. Residues: CASSMRHANTGELFF. The full variable domain, with the rest looked up from reference TRBV19 and TRBJ2-2, is DGGITQSPKYLFRKEGQNVTLSCEQNLNHDAMYWYRQDPGQGLRLIYYSQIVNDFQKGDIAEGYSVSREKKESFPLTVTSAQKNPTAFYLCASSMRHANTGELFFGEGSRLTVL.

Here the CDR3 reads CASSPRGLAGVAVRNEQFF. The CDR3 DNA reads TGTGCCAGCAGCCCCCGGGGACTAGCGGGAGTAGCGGTTAGGAATGAGCAGTTCTTC. The rearrangement joins TRBV7-2 to TRBJ2-1, with 14 bases that match TRBD2. The CDR3 runs to 19 residues. The junction had 16 bases not matched to a gene; V was cut back by 5 bases and J by 7 bases. Germline assignment: CDR1 SGHTA and CDR2 FQGNSA.